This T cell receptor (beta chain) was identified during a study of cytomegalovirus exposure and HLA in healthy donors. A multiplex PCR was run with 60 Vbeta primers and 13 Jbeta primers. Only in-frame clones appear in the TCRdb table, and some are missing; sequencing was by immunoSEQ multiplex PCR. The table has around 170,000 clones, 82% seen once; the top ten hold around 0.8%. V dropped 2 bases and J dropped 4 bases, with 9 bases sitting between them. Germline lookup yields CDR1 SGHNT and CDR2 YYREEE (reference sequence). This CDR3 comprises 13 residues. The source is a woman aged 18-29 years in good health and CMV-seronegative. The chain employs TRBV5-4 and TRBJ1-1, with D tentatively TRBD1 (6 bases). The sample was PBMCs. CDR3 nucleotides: TGTGCCAGCAGCTTCGACAGGCGCACTGAAGCTTTCTTT. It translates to CASSFDRRTEAFF.